The 11 T cell receptor beta chains below come from one sample, sequenced in a study of neurological immune-mediated disorders. TCRdb independently ran MiXCR on the 5' RACE reads; one entry per CDR3 protein. The sample includes 40,000 to 45,000 distinct CDR3 sequences, about 6.9% seen only once; the top ten take around 0.57%. The sequencing sample was made of CD4+ T cells from blood. The receptors were sampled from a woman in her thirties or forties in good health.

This clonotype was seen many times. The V and J genes are TRBV11-3 and TRBJ2-5; the D gene is possibly TRBD2 (6 bases). The CDR3 is 13 amino acids. V was trimmed by 4 bases and J by 5 bases, leaving 11 bases between them. Germline values: CDR1 SGHNT, CDR2 YENEEA. The CDR3: CASSSREEETQYF. In DNA, the CDR3 is TGTGCCAGCAGCTCCAGGGAGGAGGAGACCCAGTACTTC.

There are many counts of this clonotype. V is TRBV12-3 or TRBV12-4 and J is TRBJ1-2, with D uncertain. V lost 2 bases and J 0 bases, leaving 13 bases between the germline ends. The CDR3 has 16 amino acids. CDR3: CASSLRVSPTNYGYTF. For the CDR3, the DNA is TGTGCCAGCAGTTTAAGGGTTTCACCCACTAACTATGGCTACACCTTC.

Sample share makes this clonotype medium-sized. The genes are TRBV29-1 and TRBJ1-1; 7 bases match TRBD1. Looked up from germline, CDR1 is SQVTM and CDR2 is ANQGSEA. This CDR3 is built from 13 residues. With V trimmed by 4 bases and J by 4 bases, 6 bases remained unmatched. This CDR3 is CSVGQGVGTEAFF. CDR3 in DNA: TGCAGCGTTGGACAGGGAGTAGGCACTGAAGCTTTCTTT.

In its sample, this clonotype was seen many times. This rearrangement joins TRBV5-1 to TRBJ2-5; 8 bases agree with TRBD1. With 0 bases clipped from V and 1 base from J, the junction kept 2 bases outside the gene matches. CDR1 and CDR2 (germline): SGHRS, YFSETQ. The CDR3 has 15 amino acids. CDR3 in DNA: TGCGCCAGCAGCTTGGGGACAGGGTTCCAAGAGACCCAGTACTTC. Translating gives CASSLGTGFQETQYF.

This clonotype has ten or more counts. The chain joins TRBV29-1 to TRBJ2-1, with 7 bases identical to TRBD2. The length of the CDR3 is 14 residues. Germline V gene data show CDR1 as SQVTM and CDR2 as ANQGSEA. V lost 4 bases to trimming and J lost 2 bases; unmatched junction nucleotides: 5. The CDR3 sequence is CSVGQGGAYNEQFF. Written as DNA, the CDR3 is TGCAGCGTTGGTCAGGGAGGGGCCTACAATGAGCAGTTCTTC.

In its sample, this clonotype was seen many times. This chain links TRBV6-5 with TRBJ2-7; 7 bases are shared with TRBD1. Unmatched junction bases numbered 6, after V lost 5 bases and J lost 5 bases. This CDR3 region has 13 residues. Looked up from germline, CDR1 is MNHEY and CDR2 is SVGAGI. CDR3 DNA sequence: TGTGCCAGCAGTAAACCAGGGGGAAACGAGCAGTACTTC. As protein: CASSKPGGNEQYF.

This clonotype was observed at least ten times. The chain links TRBV7-2 to TRBJ1-3; D possibly corresponds to TRBD1 (5 bases). The CDR3 runs to 15 residues. CDR1 SGHTA and CDR2 FQGNSA come from the germline V gene. V gave up 2 bases and J gave up 0 bases, with 8 bases separating them. CDR3: CASSLPGGSGNTIYF. CDR3 in DNA: TGTGCCAGCAGCTTACCCGGGGGCTCTGGAAACACCATATATTTT.

This clonotype was picked up a small number of times. For the CDR3, the DNA is TGTGCCAGAGAGAATCAGCCCCAGCATTTT. Encoded protein: CARENQPQHF. The rearrangement links TRBV5-3 to TRBJ1-5, with D uncertain. TRBV5-3 is an ORF, with its function uncertain. Trimming stripped 7 bases from V and 4 bases from J, with 3 bases between. CDR3 length: 10 residues.

In its sample, this clonotype was seen many times. The V gene is TRBV5-5, the J gene TRBJ2-7; 12 nucleotides line up with TRBD2. Germline CDR1 is SGHKS and CDR2 is YYEKEE (reference sequence). The CDR3 runs 16 residues. V was pared by 0 bases and J by 4 bases, with 5 bases of the junction left unmatched. CDR3 DNA sequence: TGTGCCAGCAGCTTGGGACGGACTAGCGGGATTTACGAGCAGTACTTC. Amino acid sequence: CASSLGRTSGIYEQYF.

This clonotype was seen ten or more times. The chain recombines TRBV10-3 with TRBJ1-1; D is undetermined. V was trimmed by 3 bases and J by 7 bases, leaving 12 bases between them. CDR3 length: 13 amino acids. Germline loops: CDR1 ENHRY, CDR2 SYGVKD. The CDR3 here is CAISDMWGSEAFF. CDR3 bases: TGTGCCATCAGTGATATGTGGGGTAGTGAAGCTTTCTTT.

This clonotype was seen at least ten times. The chain has TRBV29-1 and TRBJ2-1; perhaps TRBD2 as D (6 bases). CDR3 length equals 14 residues. Per the germline V gene, CDR1 is SQVTM and CDR2 is ANQGSEA. Trimming cost V 6 bases and J 6 bases, with 18 bases left between them. For the CDR3, the DNA is TGCAGCGTGAGGGACTCAATGAGGGCCAATGAGCAGTTCTTC. This sequence encodes CSVRDSMRANEQFF.